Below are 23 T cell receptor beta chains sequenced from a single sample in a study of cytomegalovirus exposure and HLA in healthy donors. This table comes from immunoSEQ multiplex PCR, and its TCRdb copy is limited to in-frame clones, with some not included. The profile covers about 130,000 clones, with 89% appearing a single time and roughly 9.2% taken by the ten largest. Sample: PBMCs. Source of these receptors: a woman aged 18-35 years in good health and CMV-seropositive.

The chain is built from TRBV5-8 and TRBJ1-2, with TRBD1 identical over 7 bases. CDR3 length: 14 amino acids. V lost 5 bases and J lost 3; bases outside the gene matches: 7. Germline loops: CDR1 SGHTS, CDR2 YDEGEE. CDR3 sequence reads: CASRPGQRYYGYTF. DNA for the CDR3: TGTGCCAGCAGACCGGGACAGAGATACTATGGCTACACCTTC.

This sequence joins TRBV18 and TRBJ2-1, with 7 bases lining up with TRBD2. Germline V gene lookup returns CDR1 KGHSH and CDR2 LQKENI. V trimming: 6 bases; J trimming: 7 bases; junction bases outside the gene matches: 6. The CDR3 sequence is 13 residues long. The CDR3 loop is CASSPRLANEQFF. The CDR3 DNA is TGTGCCAGCTCCCCCCGACTAGCTAATGAGCAGTTCTTC.

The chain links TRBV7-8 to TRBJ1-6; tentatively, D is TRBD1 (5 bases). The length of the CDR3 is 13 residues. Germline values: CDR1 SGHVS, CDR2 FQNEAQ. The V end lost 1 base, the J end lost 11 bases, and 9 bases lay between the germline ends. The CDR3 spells CASSLVTAPPLHF. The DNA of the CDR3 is TGTGCCAGCAGCTTAGTGACAGCACCACCCCTCCACTTT.

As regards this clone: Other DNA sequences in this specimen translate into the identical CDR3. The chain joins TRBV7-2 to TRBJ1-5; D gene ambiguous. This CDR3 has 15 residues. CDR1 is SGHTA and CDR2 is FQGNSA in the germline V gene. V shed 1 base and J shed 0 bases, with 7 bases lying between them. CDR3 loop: CASSLGQVSNQPQHF. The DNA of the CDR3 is TGTGCCAGCAGCTTAGGTCAGGTTAGCAATCAGCCCCAGCATTTT.

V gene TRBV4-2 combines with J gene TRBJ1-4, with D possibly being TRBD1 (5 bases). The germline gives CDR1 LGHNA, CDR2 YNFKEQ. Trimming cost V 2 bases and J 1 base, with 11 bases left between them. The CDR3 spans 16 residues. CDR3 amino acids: CASSQSTGVTNEKLFF. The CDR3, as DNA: TGTGCCAGCAGCCAATCAACGGGGGTAACTAATGAAAAACTGTTTTTT.

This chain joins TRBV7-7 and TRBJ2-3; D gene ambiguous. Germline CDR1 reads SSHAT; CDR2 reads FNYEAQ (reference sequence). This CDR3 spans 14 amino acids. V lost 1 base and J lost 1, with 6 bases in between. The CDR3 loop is CASSLGVGTDTQYF. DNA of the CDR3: TGTGCCAGCAGCTTAGGCGTGGGCACAGATACGCAGTATTTT. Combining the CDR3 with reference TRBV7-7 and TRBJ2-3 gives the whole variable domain GAGVSQSPRYKVTKRGQDVTLRCDPISSHATLYWYQQALGQGPEFLTYFNYEAQPDKSGLPSDRFSAERPEGSISTLTIQRTEQRDSAMYRCASSLGVGTDTQYFGPGTRLTVL.

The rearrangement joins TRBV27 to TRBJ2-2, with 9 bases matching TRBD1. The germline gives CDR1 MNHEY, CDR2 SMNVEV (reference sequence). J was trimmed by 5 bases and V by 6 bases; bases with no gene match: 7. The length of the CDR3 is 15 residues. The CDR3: CASRPGQGPTGELFF. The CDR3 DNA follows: TGTGCCAGCAGGCCGGGACAGGGTCCGACCGGGGAGCTGTTTTTT.

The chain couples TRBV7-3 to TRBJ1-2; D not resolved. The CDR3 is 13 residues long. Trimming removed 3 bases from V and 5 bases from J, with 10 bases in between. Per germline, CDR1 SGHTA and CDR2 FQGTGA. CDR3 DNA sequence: TGTGCCAGCAGCTTGTATAACGGGTATGGCTACACCTTC. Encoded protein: CASSLYNGYGYTF.

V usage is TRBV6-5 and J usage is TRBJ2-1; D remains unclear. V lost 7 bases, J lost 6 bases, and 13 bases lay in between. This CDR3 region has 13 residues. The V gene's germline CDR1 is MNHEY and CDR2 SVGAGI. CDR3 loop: CASTEDFLNEQFF. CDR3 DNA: TGTGCCAGCACTGAAGACTTTCTCAATGAGCAGTTCTTC.

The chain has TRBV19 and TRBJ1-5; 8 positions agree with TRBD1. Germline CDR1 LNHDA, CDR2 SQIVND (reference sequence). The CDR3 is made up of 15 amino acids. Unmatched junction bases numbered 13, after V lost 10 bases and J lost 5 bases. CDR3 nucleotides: TGTGCCACTTCACGAGGACAGGGTGTTCATCAGCCCCAGCATTTT. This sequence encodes CATSRGQGVHQPQHF.

The chain's CDR3 is CASSGFGGGSYNEQFF. Here the CDR3 DNA reads TGTGCCAGCAGTGGGTTTGGCGGGGGTTCCTACAATGAGCAGTTCTTC. The chain joins TRBV6-1 to TRBJ2-1; 7 bases fit TRBD2. This CDR3 is built from 16 residues. Germline assignment: CDR1 MNHNS and CDR2 SASEGT. The J segment lost 1 base and the V segment lost 4 bases, leaving 7 bases of the junction unmatched.

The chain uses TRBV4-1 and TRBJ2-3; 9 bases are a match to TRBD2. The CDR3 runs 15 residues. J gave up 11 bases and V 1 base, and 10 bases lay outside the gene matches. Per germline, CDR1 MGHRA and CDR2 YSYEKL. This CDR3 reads CASSQGVAAAGGQYF. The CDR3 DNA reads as TGCGCCAGCAGCCAAGGGGTAGCAGCAGCGGGGGGGCAGTATTTT.

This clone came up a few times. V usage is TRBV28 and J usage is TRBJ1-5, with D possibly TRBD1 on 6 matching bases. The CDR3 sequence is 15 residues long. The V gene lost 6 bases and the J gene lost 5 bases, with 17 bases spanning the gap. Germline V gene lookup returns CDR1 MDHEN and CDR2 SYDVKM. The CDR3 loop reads CASRQQGGFDQPQHF. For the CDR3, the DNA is TGTGCCAGCAGACAACAGGGAGGGTTCGATCAGCCCCAGCATTTT.

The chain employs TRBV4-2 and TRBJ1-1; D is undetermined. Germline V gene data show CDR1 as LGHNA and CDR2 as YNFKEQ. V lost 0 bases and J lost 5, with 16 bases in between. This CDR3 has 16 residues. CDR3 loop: CASSQDVSQVRTEAFF. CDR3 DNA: TGTGCCAGCAGCCAAGATGTGTCTCAGGTTCGAACTGAAGCTTTCTTT.

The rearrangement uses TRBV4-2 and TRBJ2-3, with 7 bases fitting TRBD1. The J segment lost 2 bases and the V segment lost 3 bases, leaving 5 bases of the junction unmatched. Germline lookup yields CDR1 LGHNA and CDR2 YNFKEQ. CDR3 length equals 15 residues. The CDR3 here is CASSHDDRDTDTQYF. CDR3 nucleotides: TGTGCCAGCAGCCACGACGACAGGGACACAGATACGCAGTATTTT.

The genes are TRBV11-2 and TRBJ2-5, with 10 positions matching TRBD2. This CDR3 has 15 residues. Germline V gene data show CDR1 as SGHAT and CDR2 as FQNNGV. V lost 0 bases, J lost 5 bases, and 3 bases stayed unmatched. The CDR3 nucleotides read TGTGCCAGCAGCTTAGATGGACTAGCGGTGGAGACCCAGTACTTC. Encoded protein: CASSLDGLAVETQYF.

The CDR3 DNA follows: TGTGCCAGCAGGTACCCCCTACAGCCCCAGCATTTT. This encodes CASRYPLQPQHF. The chain links TRBV7-6 to TRBJ1-5; D unresolved. Germline V gene sequence: CDR1 SGHVS, CDR2 FNYEAQ. The CDR3 is 12 amino acids. V was pared by 6 bases and J by 7 bases, with 10 bases between. Together with reference TRBV7-6 and TRBJ1-5, the CDR3 gives the full variable domain: GAGVSQSPRYKVTKRGQDVALRCDPISGHVSLYWYRQALGQGPEFLTYFNYEAQQDKSGLPNDRFSAERPEGSISTLTIQRTEQRDSAMYRCASRYPLQPQHFGDGTRLSIL.

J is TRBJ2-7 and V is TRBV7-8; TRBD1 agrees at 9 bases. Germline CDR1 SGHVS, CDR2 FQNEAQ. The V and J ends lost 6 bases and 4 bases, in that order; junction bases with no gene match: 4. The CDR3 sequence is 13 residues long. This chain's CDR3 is CASRGQGIYEQYF. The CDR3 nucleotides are TGTGCCAGCAGAGGACAGGGGATTTACGAGCAGTACTTC. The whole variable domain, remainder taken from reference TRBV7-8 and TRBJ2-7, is GAGVSQSPRYKVAKRGQDVALRCDPISGHVSLFWYQQALGQGPEFLTYFQNEAQLDKSGLPSDRFFAERPEGSVSTLKIQRTQQEDSAVYLCASRGQGIYEQYFGPGTRLTVT.

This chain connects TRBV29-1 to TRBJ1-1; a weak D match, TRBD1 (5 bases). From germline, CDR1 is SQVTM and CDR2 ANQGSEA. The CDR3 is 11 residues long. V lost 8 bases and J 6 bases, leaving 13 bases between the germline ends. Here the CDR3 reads CSLGGEAEAFF. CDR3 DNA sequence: TGCAGCTTGGGAGGGGAGGCTGAAGCTTTCTTT.

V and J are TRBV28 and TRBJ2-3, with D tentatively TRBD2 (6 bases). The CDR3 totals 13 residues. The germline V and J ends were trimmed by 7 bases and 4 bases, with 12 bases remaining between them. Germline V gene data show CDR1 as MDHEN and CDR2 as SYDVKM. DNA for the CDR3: TGTGCCAGCAATGGGGGGTGGGCAGATACGCAGTATTTT. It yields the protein CASNGGWADTQYF.

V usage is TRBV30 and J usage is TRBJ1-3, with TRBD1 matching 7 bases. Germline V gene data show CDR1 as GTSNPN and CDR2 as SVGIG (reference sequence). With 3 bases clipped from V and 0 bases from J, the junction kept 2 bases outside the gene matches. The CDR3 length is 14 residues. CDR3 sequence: CAWSYRGSGNTIYF. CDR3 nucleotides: TGTGCCTGGAGCTACAGGGGCTCTGGAAACACCATATATTTT.

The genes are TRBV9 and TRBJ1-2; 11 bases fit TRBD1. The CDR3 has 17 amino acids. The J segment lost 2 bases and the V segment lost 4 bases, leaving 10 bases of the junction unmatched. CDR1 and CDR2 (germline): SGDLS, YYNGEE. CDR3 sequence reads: CASSPGTGGTLNYGYTF. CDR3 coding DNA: TGTGCCAGCAGCCCAGGGACAGGGGGAACACTAAACTATGGCTACACCTTC.

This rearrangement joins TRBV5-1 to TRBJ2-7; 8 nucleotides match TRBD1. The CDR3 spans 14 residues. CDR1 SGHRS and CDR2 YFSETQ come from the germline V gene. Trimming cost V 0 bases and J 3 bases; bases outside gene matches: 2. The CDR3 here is CASSLGQGNYEQYF. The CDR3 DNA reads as TGCGCCAGCAGCTTGGGACAGGGGAACTACGAGCAGTACTTC.